The 31 T cell receptor beta chains below come from one sample, sequenced in a study of early T cells in non-severe SARS-CoV-2 infection (dated by TCRdb to the early 2020s). The library was made by 5' RACE. Instrument used: NextSeq 500. Clones were called with MiXCR by TCRdb after fastp trimmed the public reads at Q25, and only in-frame beta chains were retained. Every CDR3 protein is listed once, alongside the most common genes and DNA of its rows. Across this sample there are 75,000 or so distinct CDR3 sequences, with 10% to 15% seen only once. The ten most abundant clones make up 5% to 7.5% of the sample. The sample consisted of whole blood. These receptors were obtained from an adult who was a healthcare worker with PCR-confirmed SARS-CoV-2 infection or an uninfected control (not recorded which).

This clonotype was seen ten or more times. This chain uses TRBV11-2 with TRBJ1-1; the D gene is possibly TRBD1 (5 bases). CDR3 length: 14 residues. In germline, CDR1 is SGHAT, CDR2 FQNNGV. With 1 base removed from V and 4 bases from J, the gap between germline ends came to 10 bases. CDR3 nucleotide sequence: TGTGCCAGCAGCTTAGCCAGGGTGGTCACTGAAGCTTTCTTT. Translated: CASSLARVVTEAFF.

The V call is TRBV12-3 or TRBV12-4, the J call TRBJ2-5; 12 bases are a match to TRBD1. The V and J ends lost 5 bases and 4 bases, in that order; junction bases with no gene match: 8. This CDR3 has 16 residues. The CDR3 sequence is CASSTAGTGGAETQYF. CDR3 DNA sequence: TGTGCCAGCAGTACTGCCGGGACAGGGGGCGCAGAGACCCAGTACTTC.

This clonotype showed up many times. V gene TRBV7-6 combines with J gene TRBJ2-1; D may be TRBD2 (6 bases). There are 16 residues in the CDR3. CDR1 is SGHVS, CDR2 FNYEAQ, per germline. V was trimmed by 4 bases and J by 2 bases, leaving 15 bases between them. This CDR3 is CASSSRGDSAYNEQFF. The CDR3 coding sequence is TGTGCCAGCAGCTCGCGGGGCGATTCCGCCTACAATGAGCAGTTCTTC.

This clonotype was detected many times. V gene TRBV5-1 combines with J gene TRBJ2-5; D gene uncertain. Germline V CDR1 and CDR2: SGHRS, YFSETQ. CDR3 length equals 15 residues. The ends were cut back, 4 bases at V and 5 bases at J, with 18 bases in the middle. CDR3 bases: TGCGCCAGCAGCACCCCGGGCCAACGGTTGGAGACCCAGTACTTC. It encodes CASSTPGQRLETQYF.

CDR3 region: CASSIVDNPSTEAFF. The DNA for the CDR3 is TGTGCCAGCAGCATAGTCGATAACCCCTCCACTGAAGCTTTCTTT. V and J are TRBV7-6 and TRBJ1-1; unclear D gene. CDR1 SGHVS and CDR2 FNYEAQ come from the germline V gene. The germline V and J ends were trimmed by 5 bases and 4 bases, with 17 bases remaining between them. This CDR3 has 15 amino acids.

This clonotype was recorded at least ten times. The chain joins TRBV4-1 to TRBJ1-2; D not certain. Trimming took off 1 base at V and 5 bases at J, with 20 bases between the two ends. Germline V gene data show CDR1 as MGHRA and CDR2 as YSYEKL. The CDR3 totals 17 residues. The DNA for the CDR3 is TGCGCCAGCAGCCAAGTGGGTCGGGGATTGGCAGAATATGGCTACACCTTC. Translating gives CASSQVGRGLAEYGYTF.

This clonotype was recorded at least ten times. This chain uses TRBV28 with TRBJ2-3, with TRBD1 as a possible D gene (5 bases). The CDR3 totals 15 residues. V was shortened by 3 bases and J by 3 bases, with 13 bases between the two germline ends. Germline V gene data show CDR1 as MDHEN and CDR2 as SYDVKM. The CDR3 sequence is CASSLGQGETDTQYF. As DNA, the CDR3 is TGTGCCAGCAGTTTGGGCCAGGGTGAGACAGATACGCAGTATTTT.

In this sample, this clonotype turned up many times. The CDR3 region is CASSPRTSAKNIQYF. The CDR3, as DNA: TGTGCCAGCAGTCCTAGGACTAGTGCCAAAAACATTCAGTACTTC. The chain is built from TRBV12-3 or TRBV12-4 and TRBJ2-4; TRBD2 matches 7 bases. The CDR3 covers 15 residues. V was pared by 5 bases and J by 1 base, with 5 bases of the junction left unmatched.

This sequence joins TRBV6-1 and TRBJ2-7, with D tentatively TRBD2 (6 bases). The CDR3 runs to 14 residues. Germline values: CDR1 MNHNS, CDR2 SASEGT. Trimming removed 5 bases at V and 3 bases at J, with 14 bases between. CDR3 sequence (DNA): TGTGCCAGCAGTTCTCGGGAGTCAGGCTACGAGCAGTACTTC. Its translation is CASSSRESGYEQYF.

Ten or more counts support this clonotype. The rearrangement joins TRBV27 to TRBJ1-1; the match to TRBD1 covers 7 bases. J was trimmed by 10 bases and V by 6 bases; bases with no gene match: 17. The CDR3 covers 15 residues. The germline V gene encodes CDR1 MNHEY and CDR2 SMNVEV (reference sequence). This chain's CDR3 is CASRPDRDRYRGAFF. CDR3 bases: TGTGCCAGCAGACCAGACAGGGACCGTTACAGAGGAGCTTTCTTT.

This clonotype was seen more than once but under ten times. The chain combines TRBV12-3 or TRBV12-4 with TRBJ2-5, with 8 bases that match TRBD1. Trimming took 6 bases from V and 5 from J; bases not matched to a gene: 11. There are 15 residues in the CDR3. This chain's CDR3 is CASSRLGQGGETQYF. The CDR3 coding sequence is TGTGCCAGCAGCCGTCTAGGACAGGGTGGGGAGACCCAGTACTTC.

In its sample, this clonotype was seen a few times. This chain uses TRBV5-1 with TRBJ2-5, with TRBD1 as a possible D gene (5 bases). V was pared by 1 base and J by 4 bases, with 17 bases between. The CDR3 sequence is 16 residues long. Germline V gene sequence: CDR1 SGHRS, CDR2 YFSETQ. The DNA of the CDR3 is TGCGCCAGCAGCTTGTACCCGGATCATGGGGCAGAGACCCAGTACTTC. Protein product: CASSLYPDHGAETQYF.

In its sample, this clonotype was seen a few times. The chain has TRBV4-2 and TRBJ1-2; D remains unclear. The V end lost 1 base, the J end lost 2 bases, and 8 bases lay between the germline ends. CDR1 is LGHNA, CDR2 YNFKEQ, per germline. The CDR3 sequence is 14 residues long. The CDR3 region is CASSQVTGNYGYTF. The DNA for the CDR3 is TGTGCCAGCAGCCAAGTTACCGGGAACTATGGCTACACCTTC.

The rearrangement uses TRBV23-1 and TRBJ2-3; D unclear. TRBV23-1 belongs to the ORF category, with a function that is uncertain. V lost 1 base, J lost 1 base, and 6 bases lay in between. This CDR3 is built from 14 residues. CDR3 sequence: CASSQWVGTDTQYF. CDR3 bases: TGCGCCAGCAGTCAATGGGTGGGCACAGATACGCAGTATTTT.

The chain joins TRBV9 to TRBJ1-4, with D perhaps matching TRBD1 (6 bases). The germline V gene has CDR1 SGDLS and CDR2 YYNGEE. This CDR3 contains 15 residues. V was clipped by 2 bases and J by 3 bases, with 11 bases between them. In DNA form, the CDR3 reads TGTGCCAGCAGCGTTTTGGGGACACCTAATGAAAAACTGTTTTTT. Translation: CASSVLGTPNEKLFF.

J is TRBJ2-7 and V is TRBV14; TRBD1 aligns across 7 bases. There are 16 residues in the CDR3. Per germline, CDR1 SGHDN and CDR2 FVKESK. The V gene end was trimmed by 0 bases and the J gene end by 2 bases; junction bases not matched to a gene: 7. CDR3 loop: CASSQESGTATYEQYF. The CDR3, as DNA: TGTGCCAGCAGCCAAGAATCCGGGACAGCAACCTACGAGCAGTACTTC.

The table lists this clonotype with a few counts. The chain employs TRBV7-2 and TRBJ2-7; no reliable D call. Germline V gives CDR1 SGHTA, CDR2 FQGNSA. The CDR3 is made up of 12 amino acids. Trimming shortened V by 6 bases and J by 7 bases, and 13 bases separated the two germline ends. CDR3 bases: TGTGCCAGCAGTCGACCCGGCGCTGAGCAGTACTTC. Protein sequence: CASSRPGAEQYF.

The CDR3 reads CASSQDRRGNTGELFF. CDR3 nucleotide sequence: TGTGCCAGCAGCCAAGATCGCAGGGGAAACACCGGGGAGCTGTTTTTT. The rearrangement uses TRBV3-1 and TRBJ2-2; maybe TRBD1 (6 bases). Germline values: CDR1 LGHDT, CDR2 YNNKEL (reference sequence). V was trimmed by 0 bases and J by 2 bases, leaving 10 bases between them. This CDR3 has 16 residues.

This clonotype was seen at least ten times. This sequence joins TRBV24-1 and TRBJ2-1; 14 nucleotides line up with TRBD2. The CDR3 is 17 residues long. The germline V gene encodes CDR1 KGHDR and CDR2 SFDVKD. The V segment lost 4 bases and the J segment 3 bases; nucleotides outside the gene matches: 4. The CDR3 here is CATSERTSGRYYNEQFF. CDR3 nucleotides: TGTGCCACCAGTGAAAGGACTAGCGGGAGGTACTACAATGAGCAGTTCTTC.

Remarks on this clonotype: One end of the junction fails to match germline, which may point to a read error. The chain joins TRBV28 to TRBJ1-5; D not resolved. Germline values: CDR1 MDHEN, CDR2 SYDVKM. The CDR3 consists of 14 residues. Here the CDR3 DNA reads TGTACCAGCATGAAGGATTATAGCAATCAGCCCCAGCATTTT. Translating gives CTSMKDYSNQPQHF.

This clonotype was counted between two and nine times. The rearrangement links TRBV20-1 to TRBJ2-2; a weak D match, TRBD2 (5 bases). The length of the CDR3 is 14 residues. Trimming stripped 2 bases from V and 5 bases from J, with 12 bases between. Germline CDR1 reads DFQATT; CDR2 reads SNEGSKA (reference sequence). CDR3 nucleotide sequence: TGCAGTGCTAGACTCGCAGGAGGAACCGGGGAGCTGTTTTTT. It specifies CSARLAGGTGELFF.

The chain recombines TRBV3-1 with TRBJ1-6; 7 bases agree with TRBD1. Looked up from germline, CDR1 is LGHDT and CDR2 is YNNKEL (reference sequence). The CDR3 runs to 18 residues. Trimming removed 1 base from V and 3 bases from J; junction bases left unmatched: 9. In nucleotides, the CDR3 is TGTGCCAGCAGCCAAGTCCGGGACAGAAGAGTCTATAATTCACCCCTCCACTTT. This gives the protein CASSQVRDRRVYNSPLHF.

The chain joins TRBV14 to TRBJ1-1; D gene uncertain. V lost 1 base and J lost 4, with 7 bases in between. This CDR3 has 13 residues. Germline CDR1 SGHDN, CDR2 FVKESK. The CDR3 nucleotides read TGTGCCAGCAGCCAAGTTTGGGGCACTGAAGCTTTCTTT. This sequence encodes CASSQVWGTEAFF. Looking up the rest from reference TRBV14 and TRBJ1-1 gives the full variable domain: EAGVTQFPSHSVIEKGQTVTLRCDPISGHDNLYWYRRVMGKEIKFLLHFVKESKQDESGMPNNRFLAERTGGTYSTLKVQPAELEDSGVYFCASSQVWGTEAFFGQGTRLTVV.

There are a few counts of this clonotype. The chain uses TRBV20-1 and TRBJ2-1; D perhaps matches TRBD1 (6 bases). Germline V gene sequence: CDR1 DFQATT, CDR2 SNEGSKA (reference sequence). The CDR3 extends over 15 amino acids. V lost 1 base and J lost 5, with 15 bases in between. CDR3 in amino acids: CSARVLQGFNNEQFF. CDR3 coding DNA: TGCAGTGCTAGAGTCCTACAGGGATTCAACAATGAGCAGTTCTTC.

This clonotype was observed at least ten times. The chain recombines TRBV20-1 with TRBJ2-1; possibly TRBD1 or TRBD2 for D (6 bases each). The CDR3 totals 13 residues. The germline V and J ends were trimmed by 3 bases and 4 bases, with 10 bases remaining between them. Germline V gives CDR1 DFQATT, CDR2 SNEGSKA (reference sequence). The CDR3: CSASGGVYNEQFF. In nucleotides, the CDR3 is TGCAGTGCTAGCGGGGGCGTATACAATGAGCAGTTCTTC.

This clonotype was recorded many times. The chain employs TRBV7-9 and TRBJ2-7; no definite D call. Germline assignment: CDR1 SEHNR and CDR2 FQNEAQ (reference sequence). V gave up 5 bases and J gave up 3 bases, with 14 bases separating them. The CDR3 has 14 amino acids. CDR3 nucleotides: TGTGCCAGCAGCCACATGCCGGCCGTCTACGAGCAGTACTTC. Amino acids: CASSHMPAVYEQYF.

The chain combines TRBV7-2 with TRBJ1-1; D is perhaps TRBD1 (6 bases). Between the trimmed V and J ends, which lost 2 bases and 4 bases, there was a span of 14 bases. The CDR3 is 15 amino acids. CDR1 and CDR2 from the germline V gene are SGHTA and FQGNSA. The CDR3: CASSLNGGASTEAFF. CDR3 sequence (DNA): TGTGCCAGCAGCTTAAATGGGGGCGCCTCCACTGAAGCTTTCTTT.

This clonotype was seen ten or more times. The chain is built from TRBV7-2 and TRBJ2-7; D may be TRBD2 (5 bases). Between the trimmed V and J ends, which lost 1 base and 1 base, there was a span of 8 bases. Germline V gene sequence: CDR1 SGHTA, CDR2 FQGNSA. This CDR3 region has 14 residues. CDR3: CASSLVGGSYEQYF. The CDR3 nucleotides are TGTGCCAGCAGCTTAGTGGGCGGGTCCTACGAGCAGTACTTC.

This clonotype showed up many times. The chain joins TRBV7-3 to TRBJ1-6; 8 bases line up with TRBD1. V shed 6 bases, J shed 7 bases, and the junction held 11 bases outside the gene matches. Germline loops: CDR1 SGHTA, CDR2 FQGTGA. This CDR3 region has 16 residues. The CDR3 nucleotides read TGTGCCAGCAGTAAAACCCAGGGGGCGCAGAATTCACCCCTCCACTTT. Amino acid sequence: CASSKTQGAQNSPLHF.

There are a few counts of this clonotype. The rearrangement joins TRBV30 to TRBJ2-2; the D gene is possibly TRBD1 (5 bases). The CDR3 sequence is 16 residues long. Germline lookup yields CDR1 GTSNPN and CDR2 SVGIG (reference sequence). V was cut by 3 bases and J by 0 bases, with 14 bases left in between. The CDR3 protein is CAWRQRGATNTGELFF. The CDR3, as DNA: TGTGCCTGGAGGCAGCGTGGGGCCACGAACACCGGGGAGCTGTTTTTT.

This clonotype was detected a few times. The genes are TRBV7-9 and TRBJ1-2, with D uncertain. The V and J ends lost 1 base and 4 bases respectively, with 10 bases between them. This CDR3 has 14 residues. The V gene's germline CDR1 is SEHNR and CDR2 FQNEAQ (reference sequence). As DNA, the CDR3 is TGTGCCAGCAGCTTAGGAGGATCCAGCTATGGCTACACCTTC. Encoded protein: CASSLGGSSYGYTF.